This T cell receptor (beta chain) emerged from a study of early stage breast cancer tumors. CDR3 length: 15 residues. Germline V CDR1 and CDR2: PRHDT, FYEKMQ (reference sequence). After removal of 5 bases from V and 0 bases from J, the junction contained 7 bases not matched to a gene. The protocol was immunoSEQ multiplex PCR, while the TCRdb copy is restricted to in-frame clones and leaves out a portion. This sample has roughly 10,000 clones, with 78% found just once. This TCR was recovered from a person in their 40s with breast cancer. The rearrangement links TRBV13 to TRBJ2-7; 7 bases map to TRBD2. Sequences were obtained from normal breast tissue next to the tumor. This CDR3 reads CASSTPSGSSYEQYF. CDR3 sequence (DNA): TGTGCCAGCAGCACCCCTAGCGGTTCCTCCTACGAGCAGTACTTC. Supplemented by reference TRBV13 and TRBJ2-7, the full variable domain reads AAGVIQSPRHLIKEKRETATLKCYPIPRHDTVYWYQQGPGQDPQFLISFYEKMQSDKGSIPDRFSAQQFSDYHSELNMSSLELGDSALYFCASSTPSGSSYEQYFGPGTRLTVT.